Below, 14 T cell receptor beta chains from the same sample are listed, as sequenced in a study of glioma-infiltrating T cells. The iRepertoire nested amplicon-rescue multiplex PCR amplified TCR alpha and beta CDR3s from RNA. MiXCR, run by TCRdb on the multiplex PCR reads, gives a single entry per CDR3 protein. The table shows 85,000 to 110,000 distinct CDR3 sequences, with less than 30% occurring only once. The sample was glioma tissue, nonneoplastic brain tissue, or PBMCs (not recorded which). Source of these receptors: a human donor with low-grade glioma or glioblastoma, undergoing nonglioma brain surgery, or in good health (not recorded which).

Of note for this clonotype: A read error may be the cause here, since a much bigger clone is one base away. V usage is TRBV4-2 and J usage is TRBJ1-2; a possible D gene is TRBD1 (6 bases). V was trimmed by 0 bases and J by 10 bases, leaving 18 bases between them. The CDR3 totals 15 residues. CDR1 is LGHNA, CDR2 YNFKEQ, per germline. CDR3 in amino acids: CASSQDDRPSSDYTF. The CDR3 DNA sequence: TGTGCCAGCAGCCAAGATGACAGGCCATCTAGTGACTACACCTTC.

The chain is built from TRBV19 and TRBJ2-3, with 7 bases matching TRBD1. The ends lost 1 base at V and 8 bases at J; junction bases unmatched: 6. This CDR3 spans 14 amino acids. Germline V CDR1 and CDR2: LNHDA, SQIVND (reference sequence). CDR3: CASSIGQGVGTQYF. In DNA form, the CDR3 reads TGTGCCAGTAGTATAGGACAGGGCGTGGGTACGCAGTATTTT.

The table lists this clonotype with many counts. The chain recombines TRBV5-1 with TRBJ2-6; no definite D call. CDR1 and CDR2 from the germline V gene are SGHRS and YFSETQ. The CDR3 runs to 16 residues. Trimming pared 3 bases from V and 0 bases from J, leaving 10 bases between. DNA of the CDR3: TGCGCCAGCAGCTCAATTTCCCACTCTGGGGCCAACGTCCTGACTTTC. Protein sequence: CASSSISHSGANVLTF.

This clonotype was observed at least ten times. The rearrangement uses TRBV20-1 and TRBJ2-3, with 7 nucleotides matching TRBD1. Trimming took 3 bases from V and 0 from J; bases not matched to a gene: 6. CDR3 size: 15 residues. From germline, CDR1 is DFQATT and CDR2 SNEGSKA (reference sequence). DNA of the CDR3: TGCAGTGCTAGTATAGGGACAGACAGCACAGATACGCAGTATTTT. Translated, it gives CSASIGTDSTDTQYF.

Note on this clonotype: A much larger clone lies a single base off, so this may be a read error. This chain joins TRBV10-3 and TRBJ1-1; D not certain. Per germline, CDR1 ENHRY and CDR2 SYGVKD. This CDR3 has 14 amino acids. CDR3: CAISNAQENTEDFF. The CDR3 DNA reads TGTGCCATCAGTAACGCCCAGGAGAACACTGAAGATTTCTTT.

This clonotype was observed many times. The chain employs TRBV6-1 and TRBJ2-1; D unclear. The CDR3 is 11 residues long. Germline lookup yields CDR1 MNHNS and CDR2 SASEGT. Trimming took off 4 bases at V and 11 bases at J, with 9 bases between the two ends. The CDR3 protein is CASSVLGKQFF. CDR3 nucleotides: TGTGCCAGCAGTGTCCTGGGTAAGCAGTTCTTC.

This clonotype showed up many times. V and J are TRBV20-1 and TRBJ2-3; TRBD2 agrees at 10 bases. Per the germline V gene, CDR1 is DFQATT and CDR2 is SNEGSKA (reference sequence). The CDR3 loop spans 14 amino acids. The trim removed 3 bases at V and 4 bases at J, leaving 4 bases unmatched. CDR3: CSASPSGGADTQYF. CDR3 sequence (DNA): TGCAGTGCTAGTCCTAGCGGGGGAGCAGATACGCAGTATTTT.

About this clonotype itself: This may be a read error: a much more frequent sequence differs by one nucleotide. The chain recombines TRBV2 with TRBJ2-3; D gene ambiguous. The J call is uncertain, as TRBJ2-7 better fits the DNA end. CDR1 and CDR2 from the germline V gene are SNHLY and FYNNEI. CDR3 length equals 15 residues. CDR3 sequence reads: CAGSALSSIPQEQYF. The CDR3 coding sequence is TGTGCCGGCAGTGCCCTATCGTCCATCCCCCAAGAGCAGTACTTC.

This clonotype was detected ten times or more. The V gene is TRBV19, the J gene TRBJ1-5; no definite D call. Per germline, CDR1 LNHDA and CDR2 SQIVND (reference sequence). The CDR3 is 15 amino acids. The germline V and J ends were trimmed by 4 bases and 2 bases, with 12 bases remaining between them. The CDR3: CASSTWRARNQPQHF. DNA of the CDR3: TGTGCCAGTAGTACTTGGAGGGCGCGCAATCAGCCCCAGCATTTT. The variable domain in full, with the rest retrieved from reference TRBV19 and TRBJ1-5, is DGGITQSPKYLFRKEGQNVTLSCEQNLNHDAMYWYRQDPGQGLRLIYYSQIVNDFQKGDIAEGYSVSREKKESFPLTVTSAQKNPTAFYLCASSTWRARNQPQHFGDGTRLSIL.

This clonotype was counted ten times or more. The J gene is TRBJ2-3, the V gene TRBV12-3 or TRBV12-4; D is uncertain. Trimming pared 3 bases from V and 6 bases from J, leaving 4 bases between. The CDR3 totals 11 residues. The CDR3 DNA follows: TGTGCCAGCAGTTTCAGGGATACGCAGTATTTT. Translated, it gives CASSFRDTQYF.

At least ten counts were recorded for this clonotype. This chain links TRBV6-1 with TRBJ2-1; D is possibly TRBD2 (5 bases). CDR1 is MNHNS and CDR2 is SASEGT in the germline V gene. Trimming stripped 7 bases from V and 5 bases from J, with 12 bases between. The CDR3 contains 13 residues. CDR3 loop: CASTWTLNNEQFF. CDR3 nucleotide sequence: TGTGCCAGCACCTGGACTTTAAACAATGAGCAGTTCTTC.

The chain uses TRBV20-1 and TRBJ2-5; D gene ambiguous. CDR3 size: 11 residues. Trimming removed 6 bases at V and 4 bases at J, with 9 bases between. Germline V gene data show CDR1 as DFQATT and CDR2 as SNEGSKA (reference sequence). DNA for the CDR3: TGCAGTGCGAGGCCCCGAGAGACCCAGTACTTC. As protein: CSARPRETQYF.

This clonotype was recorded at least ten times. V is TRBV12-5 and J is TRBJ1-1; TRBD1 might be the D (6 bases). There are 16 residues in the CDR3. Looked up from germline, CDR1 is LGHNT and CDR2 is FRNRAP. Deletions cut 0 bases from V and 4 bases from J, with 15 bases between. CDR3 coding DNA: TGTGCTAGTGGTTTGGTACTGAGCGGGGGCGGCACTGAAGCTTTCTTT. This translates into CASGLVLSGGGTEAFF.

This clonotype was seen repeatedly, ten times or more. This chain links TRBV2 with TRBJ2-5; no clear D. The CDR3 totals 15 residues. The V and J ends lost 6 bases and 0 bases respectively, with 14 bases between them. CDR1 and CDR2 (germline): SNHLY, FYNNEI. The CDR3 region is CASSPRTSDQETQYF. The DNA for the CDR3 is TGTGCCAGCAGCCCTCGTACCTCGGACCAAGAGACCCAGTACTTC.